A selection of T cell receptor beta chains follows, all from one sample in a study of memory CD4+ T cells and cytomegalovirus serostatus. Profiling relied on immunoSEQ multiplex PCR, and the TCRdb table lists in-frame clones only, not all of them. The sample carries about 96,000 clones, 80% recorded once. The sequencing sample was made of memory CD4+ T cells from blood. Receptors originate from an adult in good health and CMV-seropositive. The CDR3 runs from the conserved cysteine through the conserved F or W. The D gene is left open where the match is weak. Expanded clones get a size class; other rows say once, few or many, or leave the size out.

j_call v_call clone_size d_call cdr3_nt cdr3_aa
TRBJ2-3 TRBV19 once NA TGTGCCAGTAGCCTCGATTGGGGATCAGATACGCAGTATTTT CASSLDWGSDTQYF
TRBJ2-1 TRBV18 NA NA TGTGCCAGCTCACCACCAGGGGGGTCCTACAATGAGCAGTTCTTC CASSPPGGSYNEQFF
TRBJ2-1 TRBV11-1 NA TRBD2 TGTGCCAGCAGCTTAGAATCCTTAGCGGGAGGAGTCAATGAGCAGTTCTTC CASSLESLAGGVNEQFF
TRBJ1-4 TRBV30 NA TRBD1 TGTGCCTGGAGCGGACAGGGGGCCTTTAATGAAAAACTGTTTTTT CAWSGQGAFNEKLFF
TRBJ1-5 TRBV30 few NA TGTGCCTGGAGTCCACAGGGCACTCAGCCCCAGCATTTT CAWSPQGTQPQHF
TRBJ1-2 TRBV7-9 few NA TGTGCCAGCAGCTTCCTCCCGACAGATGGCTACACCTTC CASSFLPTDGYTF
TRBJ1-4 TRBV27 NA NA TGTGCCAGCAGTTTATCGTGGGTAACTAATGAAAAACTGTTTTTT CASSLSWVTNEKLFF
TRBJ2-3 TRBV9 NA TRBD1 TGTGCCAGCAGCATGGGACAGTGGGGCACAGATACGCAGTATTTT CASSMGQWGTDTQYF
TRBJ2-2 TRBV7-3 NA TRBD2 TGTGCCAGCAGCTCCACACCGGGACTAGCGGGAACCGGGGAGCTGTTTTTT CASSSTPGLAGTGELFF
TRBJ1-5 TRBV7-8 few NA TGTGCCAGCAGCGCGTTAGATAGCAATCAGCCCCAGCATTTT CASSALDSNQPQHF
TRBJ1-2 TRBV6-4 NA NA TGTGCCAGCAGTGCGGGCAGGGACTATGGCTACACCTTC CASSAGRDYGYTF
TRBJ1-5 TRBV7-2 NA NA TGTGCCAGCAGCTTAGCGCCCAGCAATCAGCCCCAGCATTTT CASSLAPSNQPQHF
TRBJ2-5 TRBV9 NA TRBD2 TGTGCCAGCAGCGCACCTCCCCAGCGGGATAGATTAGAGACCCAGTACTTC CASSAPPQRDRLETQYF
TRBJ2-6 TRBV27 NA NA TGTGCCAGCAGCCGGGGGACCTCTGGGGCCAACGTCCTGACTTTC CASSRGTSGANVLTF
TRBJ2-1 TRBV4-1 NA TRBD2 TGCGCCAGCAGCCAAGGGTTTACCGGGACTAGCAGCTATGAGCAGTTCTTC CASSQGFTGTSSYEQFF
TRBJ2-3 TRBV28 few TRBD1 TGTGCCAGCAGTTTCGGGACAGGGACGCGGGCAGATACGCAGTATTTT CASSFGTGTRADTQYF
TRBJ2-2 TRBV19 NA NA TGTGCCAGTAGTATGAGGGGGAGGTCGTACACCGGGGAGCTGTTTTTT CASSMRGRSYTGELFF
TRBJ2-2 TRBV5-1 NA TRBD2 TGCGCCAGCAGCTTGGTCTCAGGGACTAGTATTCTCGGGGAGCTGTTTTTT CASSLVSGTSILGELFF
TRBJ2-2 TRBV9 few NA TGTGCCAGCAGCGTTTGGGGGGCCAGCACCGGGGAGCTGTTTTTT CASSVWGASTGELFF
TRBJ1-1 TRBV6-1 NA TRBD1 TGTGCCAGCAGTGGGGGACAGTTGAACACTGAAGCTTTCTTT CASSGGQLNTEAFF
TRBJ1-2 TRBV6-1 NA NA TGTGCCAGCACCCTGGGAACTAACTATGGCTACACCTTC CASTLGTNYGYTF
TRBJ2-2 TRBV5-4 NA TRBD2 TGTGCCAGCAGACGACTAGCGGGAGGGACGGACACCGGGGAGCTGTTTTTT CASRRLAGGTDTGELFF
TRBJ2-3 TRBV30 NA NA TGTGCCTGGAGTGTAGGGGGACACGGGGATACGCAGTATTTT CAWSVGGHGDTQYF
TRBJ1-2 TRBV11-2 NA NA TGTGCCAGCAGCTTAGATGGGACTGGCTACACCTTC CASSLDGTGYTF
TRBJ1-5 TRBV4-3 NA NA TGCGCCAGCAGCCAAGATTTATTCGGTTATCAGCCCCAGCATTTT CASSQDLFGYQPQHF
TRBJ2-7 TRBV7-6 NA TRBD2 TGTGCCAGCAGCCCTGGGGGGGAGAGGAATGAGCAGTACTTC CASSPGGERNEQYF
TRBJ2-1 TRBV14 NA TRBD1 TGTGCCAGCAGCCCGGACAGGGGGAATGAGCAGTTCTTC CASSPDRGNEQFF
TRBJ2-7 TRBV7-2 NA TRBD1 TGTGCCAGCAGCGTTCTCAGGGGGCGCGACGAGCAGTACTTC CASSVLRGRDEQYF
TRBJ2-2 TRBV5-1 NA TRBD1 TGCGCCAGCAGCTTGGGGGACAGGGGTTTCGCCGGGGAGCTGTTTTTT CASSLGDRGFAGELFF
TRBJ2-6 TRBV30 NA TRBD1 TGTGCCTGGAAAAGTTGGGGGGACAGGGACTCTGGGGCCAACGTCCTGACTTTC CAWKSWGDRDSGANVLTF
TRBJ1-3 TRBV27 NA TRBD1 TGTGCCAGCAGTCCCGGGACAGGGTCAACCGGAAACACCATATATTTT CASSPGTGSTGNTIYF
TRBJ1-5 TRBV5-1 NA TRBD1 TGCGCCAGCAGCTTGGGCGACAGGGGGAATCAGCCCCAGCATTTT CASSLGDRGNQPQHF
TRBJ1-6 TRBV7-9 NA NA TGTGCCAGCAGCCGGAATATGGGCCCGAATTCACCCCTCCACTTT CASSRNMGPNSPLHF
TRBJ2-3 TRBV27 NA TRBD1 TGTGCCAGCAGTTCTCGACAGGGGATAGATACGCAGTATTTT CASSSRQGIDTQYF
TRBJ1-5 TRBV7-2 NA NA TGTGCCAGCAGCTCCGTTAACGCGAATCAGCCCCAGCATTTT CASSSVNANQPQHF
TRBJ2-7 TRBV18 NA TRBD2 TGTGCCAGCTCTCAAACCGGGACTAGCGGCTACGAGCAGTACTTC CASSQTGTSGYEQYF
TRBJ2-3 TRBV6-4 NA TRBD1 TGTGCCAGCAGCCAGACAGGGGGCACAGATACGCAGTATTTT CASSQTGGTDTQYF
TRBJ2-2 TRBV27 NA NA TGTGCCAGCAGTCCCCGGACGGCGAACACCGGGGAGCTGTTTTTT CASSPRTANTGELFF
TRBJ2-3 TRBV4-2 NA NA TGTGCCAGCAGCCAGGGGGGGGCTAGCGCAACAGATACGCAGTATTTT CASSQGGASATDTQYF
TRBJ1-2 TRBV5-1 NA TRBD1 TGCGCCAGCAGCAAAGACAGGGCCTATGGCTACACCTTC CASSKDRAYGYTF
TRBJ2-5 TRBV5-1 NA NA TGCGCCACCACCCGGGGAGGGGGCGAGGAGACCCAGTACTTC CATTRGGGEETQYF